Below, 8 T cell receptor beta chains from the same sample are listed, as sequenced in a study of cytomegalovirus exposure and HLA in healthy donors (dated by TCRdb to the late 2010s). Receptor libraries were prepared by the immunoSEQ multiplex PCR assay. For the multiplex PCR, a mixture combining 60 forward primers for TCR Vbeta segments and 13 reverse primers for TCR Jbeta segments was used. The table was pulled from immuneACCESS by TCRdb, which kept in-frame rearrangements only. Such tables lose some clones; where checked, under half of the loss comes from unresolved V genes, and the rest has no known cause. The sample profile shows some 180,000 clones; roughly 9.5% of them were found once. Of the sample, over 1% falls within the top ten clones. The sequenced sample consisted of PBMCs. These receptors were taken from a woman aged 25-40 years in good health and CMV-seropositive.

The CDR3, as DNA: TGTGCCAGCAGCCTTACCCTCTTGGGGACAGGGGAAGAGACCCAGTACTTC. It specifies CASSLTLLGTGEETQYF. The chain joins TRBV11-2 to TRBJ2-5; TRBD1 matches 10 bases. V lost 5 bases to trimming and J lost 3 bases; unmatched junction nucleotides: 12. The V gene's germline CDR1 is SGHAT and CDR2 FQNNGV. This CDR3 comprises 17 residues.

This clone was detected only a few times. The DNA of the CDR3 is TGTGCCAGCAGTCCCCAGAGTTTGGAGGCACCCCTCCACTTT. It is translated as CASSPQSLEAPLHF. This chain connects TRBV6-5 to TRBJ1-6; D is undetermined. The length of the CDR3 is 14 residues. V gave up 5 bases and J gave up 11 bases, with 16 bases separating them. Germline CDR1 is MNHEY and CDR2 is SVGAGI.

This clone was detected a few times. The CDR3 spells CASSQDLRRRTGEREQYF. The CDR3 DNA follows: TGCGCCAGCAGCCAAGATCTTCGGCGAAGGACAGGGGAAAGGGAGCAGTACTTC. The chain links TRBV4-1 to TRBJ2-5; 9 bases are a match to TRBD1. CDR3 size: 18 residues. Germline V gives CDR1 MGHRA, CDR2 YSYEKL. The junction had 19 bases not matched to a gene; V was cut back by 0 bases and J by 11 bases.

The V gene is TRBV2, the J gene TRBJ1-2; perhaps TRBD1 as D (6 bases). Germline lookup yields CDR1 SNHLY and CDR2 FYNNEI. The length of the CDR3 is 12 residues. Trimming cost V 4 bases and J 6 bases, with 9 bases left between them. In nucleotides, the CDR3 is TGTGCCAGCAGTGTAAGGGGGAATGGCTACACCTTC. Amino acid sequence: CASSVRGNGYTF.

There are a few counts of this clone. CDR3 region: CASSYVAAPSTDTQYF. In nucleotides, the CDR3 is TGCGCCAGCAGCTACGTTGCGGCGCCTAGCACAGATACGCAGTATTTT. The chain has TRBV4-1 and TRBJ2-3, with D unclear. Trimming pared 5 bases from V and 0 bases from J, leaving 15 bases between. Germline lookup yields CDR1 MGHRA and CDR2 YSYEKL. The CDR3 loop spans 16 amino acids.

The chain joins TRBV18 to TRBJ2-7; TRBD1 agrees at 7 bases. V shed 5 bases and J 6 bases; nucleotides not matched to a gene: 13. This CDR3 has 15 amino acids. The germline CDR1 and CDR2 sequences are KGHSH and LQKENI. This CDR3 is CASSSNRGGRGEQYF. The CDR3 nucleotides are TGTGCCAGCTCAAGCAACAGGGGTGGGAGAGGCGAGCAGTACTTC.

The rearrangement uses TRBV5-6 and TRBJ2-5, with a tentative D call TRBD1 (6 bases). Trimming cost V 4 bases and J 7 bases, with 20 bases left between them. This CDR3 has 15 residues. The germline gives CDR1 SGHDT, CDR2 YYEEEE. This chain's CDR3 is CASSPEATGVGTQYF. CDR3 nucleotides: TGTGCCAGCAGCCCTGAAGCGACAGGAGTTGGGACCCAGTACTTC.

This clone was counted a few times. This chain's CDR3 is CSVTGYRGNTEAFF. In DNA, the CDR3 is TGCAGCGTTACAGGGTACCGGGGGAACACTGAAGCTTTCTTT. The chain carries TRBV29-1 and TRBJ1-1; tentative D call: TRBD1 (6 bases). Germline CDR1 reads SQVTM; CDR2 reads ANQGSEA. With 5 bases removed from V and 1 base from J, the gap between germline ends came to 14 bases. The CDR3 contains 14 residues.